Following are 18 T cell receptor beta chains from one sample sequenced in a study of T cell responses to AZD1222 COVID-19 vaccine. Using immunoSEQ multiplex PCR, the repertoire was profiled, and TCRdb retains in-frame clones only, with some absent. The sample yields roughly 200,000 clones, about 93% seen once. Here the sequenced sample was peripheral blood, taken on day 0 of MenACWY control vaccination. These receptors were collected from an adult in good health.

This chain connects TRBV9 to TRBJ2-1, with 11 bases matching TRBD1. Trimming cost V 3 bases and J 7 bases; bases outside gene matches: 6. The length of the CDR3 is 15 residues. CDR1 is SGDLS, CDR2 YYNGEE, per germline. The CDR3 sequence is CASSARDRGINEQFF. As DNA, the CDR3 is TGTGCCAGCAGCGCCCGGGACAGGGGGATTAATGAGCAGTTCTTC. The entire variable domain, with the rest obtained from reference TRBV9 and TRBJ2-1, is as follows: DSGVTQTPKHLITATGQRVTLRCSPRSGDLSVYWYQQSLDQGLQFLIQYYNGEERAKGNILERFSAQQFPDLHSELNLSSLELGDSALYFCASSARDRGINEQFFGPGTRLTVL.

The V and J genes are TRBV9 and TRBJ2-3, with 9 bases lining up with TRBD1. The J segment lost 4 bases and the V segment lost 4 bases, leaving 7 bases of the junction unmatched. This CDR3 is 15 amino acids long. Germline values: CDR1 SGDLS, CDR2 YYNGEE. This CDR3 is CASSPWTGEADTQYF. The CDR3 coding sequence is TGTGCCAGCAGCCCGTGGACAGGGGAGGCAGATACGCAGTATTTT.

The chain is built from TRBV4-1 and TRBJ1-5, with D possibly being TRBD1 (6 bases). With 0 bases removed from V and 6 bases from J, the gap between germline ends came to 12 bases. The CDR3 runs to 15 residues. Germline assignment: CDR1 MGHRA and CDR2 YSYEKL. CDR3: CASSQELQGSQPQHF. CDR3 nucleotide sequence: TGCGCCAGCAGCCAAGAGTTGCAGGGGAGTCAGCCCCAGCATTTT.

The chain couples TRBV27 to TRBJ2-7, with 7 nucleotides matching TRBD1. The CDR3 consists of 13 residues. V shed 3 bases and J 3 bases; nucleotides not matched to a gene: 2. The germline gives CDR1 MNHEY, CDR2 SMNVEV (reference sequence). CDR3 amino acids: CASSFGQDYEQYF. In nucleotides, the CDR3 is TGTGCCAGCAGTTTTGGACAGGACTACGAGCAGTACTTC.

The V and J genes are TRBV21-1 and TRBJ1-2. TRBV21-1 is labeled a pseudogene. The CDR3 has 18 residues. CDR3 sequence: CASSKGRALPGKDYGYTF. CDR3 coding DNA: TGTGCCAGCAGCAAAGGCCGGGCGCTTCCTGGAAAGGACTATGGCTACACCTTC.

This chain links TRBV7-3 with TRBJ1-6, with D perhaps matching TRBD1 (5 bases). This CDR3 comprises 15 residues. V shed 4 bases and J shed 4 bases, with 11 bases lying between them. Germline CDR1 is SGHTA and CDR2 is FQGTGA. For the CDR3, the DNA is TGTGCCAGCAGCTCCCGCGGGACTTATAATTCACCCCTCCACTTT. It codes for CASSSRGTYNSPLHF.

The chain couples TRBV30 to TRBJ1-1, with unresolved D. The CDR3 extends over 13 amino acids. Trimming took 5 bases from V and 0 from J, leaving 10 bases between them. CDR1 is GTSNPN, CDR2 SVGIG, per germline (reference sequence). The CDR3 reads CAWVKVMNTEAFF. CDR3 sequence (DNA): TGTGCCTGGGTCAAGGTGATGAACACTGAAGCTTTCTTT.

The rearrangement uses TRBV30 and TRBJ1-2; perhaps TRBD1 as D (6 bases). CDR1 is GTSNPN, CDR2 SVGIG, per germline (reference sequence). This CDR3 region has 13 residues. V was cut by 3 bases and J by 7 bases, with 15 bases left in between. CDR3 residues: CAWSDRGGSGYTF. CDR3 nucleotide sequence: TGTGCCTGGAGCGATCGCGGGGGCTCTGGCTACACCTTC.

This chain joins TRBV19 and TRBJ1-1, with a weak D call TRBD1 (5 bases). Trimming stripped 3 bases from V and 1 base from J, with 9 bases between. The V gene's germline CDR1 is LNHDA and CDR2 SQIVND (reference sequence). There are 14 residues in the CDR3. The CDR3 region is CASSMVGTNTEAFF. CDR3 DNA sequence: TGTGCCAGTAGTATGGTAGGGACGAACACTGAAGCTTTCTTT.

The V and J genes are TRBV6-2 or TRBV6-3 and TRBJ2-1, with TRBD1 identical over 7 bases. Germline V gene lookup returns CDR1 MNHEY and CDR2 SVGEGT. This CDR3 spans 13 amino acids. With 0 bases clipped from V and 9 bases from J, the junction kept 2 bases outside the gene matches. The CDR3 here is CASSYSRDSEQFF. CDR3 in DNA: TGTGCCAGCAGTTACTCTCGGGACAGTGAGCAGTTCTTC.

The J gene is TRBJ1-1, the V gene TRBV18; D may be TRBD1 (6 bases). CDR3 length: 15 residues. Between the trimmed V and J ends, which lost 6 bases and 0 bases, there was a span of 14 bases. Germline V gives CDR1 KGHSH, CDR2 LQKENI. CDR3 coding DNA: TGTGCCAGCTCGCGGACAGATGGAATGAACACTGAAGCTTTCTTT. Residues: CASSRTDGMNTEAFF.

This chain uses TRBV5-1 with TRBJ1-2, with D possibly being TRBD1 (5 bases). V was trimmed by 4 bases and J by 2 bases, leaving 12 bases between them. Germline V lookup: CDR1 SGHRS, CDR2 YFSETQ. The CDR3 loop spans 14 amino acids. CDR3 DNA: TGCGCCAGCAGCCAACAGACAGAGAACTATGGCTACACCTTC. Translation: CASSQQTENYGYTF. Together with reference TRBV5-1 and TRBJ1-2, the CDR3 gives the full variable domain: KAGVTQTPRYLIKTRGQQVTLSCSPISGHRSVSWYQQTPGQGLQFLFEYFSETQRNKGNFPGRFSGRQFSNSRSEMNVSTLELGDSALYLCASSQQTENYGYTFGSGTRLTVV.

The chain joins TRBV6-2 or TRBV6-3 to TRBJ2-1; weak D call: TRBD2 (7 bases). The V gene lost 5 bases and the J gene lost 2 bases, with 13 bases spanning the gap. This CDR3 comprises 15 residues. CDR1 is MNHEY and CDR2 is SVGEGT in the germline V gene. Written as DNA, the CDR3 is TGTGCCAGCAGTCGGCGGGGGCCCCCCTACAATGAGCAGTTCTTC. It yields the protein CASSRRGPPYNEQFF.

The CDR3 nucleotides read TGTGCCAGCAGCTTAGCGAGTCTCAGCTGGAATACGCAGTATTTT. Its translation: CASSLASLSWNTQYF. V is TRBV7-2 and J is TRBJ2-3; no clear D. Germline V lookup: CDR1 SGHTA, CDR2 FQGNSA. Trimming removed 0 bases from V and 7 bases from J, with 14 bases in between. The CDR3 has 15 amino acids.

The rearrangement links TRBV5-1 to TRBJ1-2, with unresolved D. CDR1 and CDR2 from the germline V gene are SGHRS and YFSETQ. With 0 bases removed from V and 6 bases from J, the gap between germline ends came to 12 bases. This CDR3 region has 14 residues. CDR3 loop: CASSLGRDGHGYTF. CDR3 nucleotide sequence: TGCGCCAGCAGCTTGGGACGAGACGGCCATGGCTACACCTTC. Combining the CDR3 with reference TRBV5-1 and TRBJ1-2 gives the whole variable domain KAGVTQTPRYLIKTRGQQVTLSCSPISGHRSVSWYQQTPGQGLQFLFEYFSETQRNKGNFPGRFSGRQFSNSRSEMNVSTLELGDSALYLCASSLGRDGHGYTFGSGTRLTVV.

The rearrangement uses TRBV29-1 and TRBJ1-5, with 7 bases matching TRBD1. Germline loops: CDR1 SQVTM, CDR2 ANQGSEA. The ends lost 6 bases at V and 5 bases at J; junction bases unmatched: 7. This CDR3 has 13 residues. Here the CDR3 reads CSVPGTADQPQHF. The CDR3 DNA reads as TGCAGCGTCCCCGGGACAGCGGATCAGCCCCAGCATTTT.

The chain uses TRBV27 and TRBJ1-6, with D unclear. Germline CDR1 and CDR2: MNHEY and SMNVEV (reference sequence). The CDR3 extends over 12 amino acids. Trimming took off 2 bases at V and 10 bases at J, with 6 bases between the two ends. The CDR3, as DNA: TGTGCCAGCAGTTTACCGAGATCACCCCTCCACTTT. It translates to CASSLPRSPLHF.

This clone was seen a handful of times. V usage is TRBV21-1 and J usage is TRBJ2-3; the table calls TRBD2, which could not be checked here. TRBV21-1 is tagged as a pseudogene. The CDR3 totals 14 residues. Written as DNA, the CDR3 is TGTGCCACCTATAGCGGGGGGACCACAGATACGCAGTATTTT. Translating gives CATYSGGTTDTQYF.